This T cell receptor beta chain was sequenced in a study of T cell repertoires in cytomegalovirus infection. For the study at large: Public TCR beta signatures provided an indication of both CMV infection and a matching HLA type. Study-level results: Clonotypes of TCR beta that were HLA-C-restricted and CMV-specific dominated the ex vivo response. The study identified carriers of CMV plus the relevant HLA from cumulative public TCR beta family frequency.

Germline CDR1 SQVTM, CDR2 ANQGSEA. V was pared by 4 bases and J by 4 bases, with 11 bases between. This CDR3 contains 13 residues. Via MiXCR, TCRdb re-called the reads, giving one row per CDR3 protein. The sample consists of some 350,000 distinct CDR3 sequences, approximately 18% of them appearing once. This clonotype was counted a few times. Its antigen is currently unknown. This sequence joins TRBV29-1 and TRBJ1-3; weak D call: TRBD1 (5 bases). The sample consisted of PBMCs. This TCR derives from a human donor in good health (CMV status not recorded). Some clones in this sample may be carry-over from other donors' samples. The CDR3, as DNA: TGCAGCGTTGTGCTGGACAACGGAAACACCATATATTTT. Translating it yields CSVVLDNGNTIYF.